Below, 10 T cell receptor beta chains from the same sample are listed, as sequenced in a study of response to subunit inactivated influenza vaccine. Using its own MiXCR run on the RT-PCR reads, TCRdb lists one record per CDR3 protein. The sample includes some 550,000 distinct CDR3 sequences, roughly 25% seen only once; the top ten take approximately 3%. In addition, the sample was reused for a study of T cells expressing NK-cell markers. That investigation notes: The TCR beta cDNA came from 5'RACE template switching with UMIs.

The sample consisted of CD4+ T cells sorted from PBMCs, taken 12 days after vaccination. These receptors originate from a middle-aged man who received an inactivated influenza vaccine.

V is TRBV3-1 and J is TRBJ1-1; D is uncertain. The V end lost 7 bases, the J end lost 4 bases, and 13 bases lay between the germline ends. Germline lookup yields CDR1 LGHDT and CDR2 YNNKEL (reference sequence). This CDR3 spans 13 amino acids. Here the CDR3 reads CASTQSSGTEAFF. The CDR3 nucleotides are TGTGCCAGCACCCAGTCATCGGGCACTGAAGCTTTCTTT.

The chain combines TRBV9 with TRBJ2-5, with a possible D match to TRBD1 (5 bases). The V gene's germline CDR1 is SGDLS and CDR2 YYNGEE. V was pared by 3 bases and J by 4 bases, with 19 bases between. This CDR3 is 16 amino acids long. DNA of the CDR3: TGTGCCAGCAGCGGGGGCGGCCTCCAACGAGGAGAGACCCAGTACTTC. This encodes CASSGGGLQRGETQYF.

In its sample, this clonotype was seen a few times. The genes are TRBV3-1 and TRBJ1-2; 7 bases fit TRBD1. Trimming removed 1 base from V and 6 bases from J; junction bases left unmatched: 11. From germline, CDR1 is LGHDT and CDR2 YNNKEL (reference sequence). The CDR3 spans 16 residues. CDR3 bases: TGTGCCAGCAGCCAAGCCCGGGGGGCAGGGGGTGATGGCTACACCTTC. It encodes CASSQARGAGGDGYTF.

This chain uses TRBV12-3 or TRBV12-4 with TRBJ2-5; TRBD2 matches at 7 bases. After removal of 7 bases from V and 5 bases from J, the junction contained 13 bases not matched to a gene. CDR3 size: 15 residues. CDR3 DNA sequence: TGTGCCAGCACCAAGGCGGGGAGGGGCTGGGAGACCCAGTACTTC. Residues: CASTKAGRGWETQYF.

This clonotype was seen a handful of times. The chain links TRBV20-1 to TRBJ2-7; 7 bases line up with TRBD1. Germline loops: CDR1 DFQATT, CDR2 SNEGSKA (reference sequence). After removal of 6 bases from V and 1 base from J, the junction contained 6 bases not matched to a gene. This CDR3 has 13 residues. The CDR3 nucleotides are TGCAGTGCACAACGACAGGGATCCTACGAGCAGTACTTC. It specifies CSAQRQGSYEQYF.

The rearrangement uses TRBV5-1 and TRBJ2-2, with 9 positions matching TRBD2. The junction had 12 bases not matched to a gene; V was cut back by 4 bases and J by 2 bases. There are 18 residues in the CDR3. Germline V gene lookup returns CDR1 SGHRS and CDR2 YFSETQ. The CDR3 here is CASSQRRAGGYNTGELFF. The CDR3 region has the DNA TGCGCCAGCAGCCAAAGGCGAGCGGGGGGATATAACACCGGGGAGCTGTTTTTT.

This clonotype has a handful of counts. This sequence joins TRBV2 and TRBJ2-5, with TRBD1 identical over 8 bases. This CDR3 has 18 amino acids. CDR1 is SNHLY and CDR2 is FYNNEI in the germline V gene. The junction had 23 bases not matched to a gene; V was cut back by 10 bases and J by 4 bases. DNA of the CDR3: TGTGCCACCCAAGTCGGGCCTGGCAACAGGGGGGTTGGAGAGACCCAGTACTTC. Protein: CATQVGPGNRGVGETQYF.

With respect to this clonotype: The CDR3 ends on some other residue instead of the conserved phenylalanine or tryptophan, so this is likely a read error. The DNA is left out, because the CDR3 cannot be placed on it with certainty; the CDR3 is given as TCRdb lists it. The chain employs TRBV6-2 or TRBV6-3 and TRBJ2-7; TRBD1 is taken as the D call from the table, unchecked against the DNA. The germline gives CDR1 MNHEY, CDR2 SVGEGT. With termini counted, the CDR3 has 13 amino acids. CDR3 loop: CASRPRDRALYYL.

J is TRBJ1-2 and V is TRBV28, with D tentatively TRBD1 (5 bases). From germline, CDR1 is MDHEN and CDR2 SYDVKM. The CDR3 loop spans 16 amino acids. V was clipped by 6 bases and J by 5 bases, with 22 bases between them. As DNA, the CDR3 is TGTGCCAGCAGCCCTCTCTGGGGGGACGGAGAATATGGCTACACCTTC. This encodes CASSPLWGDGEYGYTF.

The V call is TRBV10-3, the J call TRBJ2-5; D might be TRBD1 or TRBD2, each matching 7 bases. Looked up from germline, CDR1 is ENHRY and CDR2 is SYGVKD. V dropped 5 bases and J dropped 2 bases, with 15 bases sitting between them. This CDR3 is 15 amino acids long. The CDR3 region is CAISQGVGGQETQYF. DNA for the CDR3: TGTGCCATCAGTCAGGGGGTCGGGGGGCAAGAGACCCAGTACTTC.